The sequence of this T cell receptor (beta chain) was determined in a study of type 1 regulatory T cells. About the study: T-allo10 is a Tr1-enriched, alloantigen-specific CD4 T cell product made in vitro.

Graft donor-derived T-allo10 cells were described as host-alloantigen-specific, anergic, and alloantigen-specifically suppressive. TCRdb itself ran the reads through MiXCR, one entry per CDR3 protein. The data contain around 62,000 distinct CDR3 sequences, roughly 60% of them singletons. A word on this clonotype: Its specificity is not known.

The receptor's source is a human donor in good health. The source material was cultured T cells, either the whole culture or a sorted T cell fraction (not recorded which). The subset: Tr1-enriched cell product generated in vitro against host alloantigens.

The CDR3 sequence: CASDPDRGDTGELFF. In DNA, the CDR3 is TGTGCCAGCGACCCGGACAGGGGGGACACCGGGGAGCTGTTTTTT. V and J are TRBV7-8 and TRBJ2-2, with TRBD1 identical over 10 bases. The germline CDR1 and CDR2 sequences are SGHVS and FQNEAQ. This CDR3 comprises 15 residues. V dropped 8 bases and J dropped 3; count of bases not matched to a gene: 6.